Listed below are T cell receptor beta chains from one sample, sequenced in a study of T cells in Graves' hyperthyroidism and ophthalmopathy. One entry per CDR3 protein results from TCRdb running MiXCR on the multiplex PCR reads. The sample yields about 410,000 distinct CDR3 sequences, roughly 15% seen once. The specimen sequenced was blood. These receptor sequences come from a woman aged 25 to 39 with Graves' ophthalmopathy. Each CDR3 is given with its conserved first and last residue. Each record gives: clone size, J gene, D gene, V gene, CDR3 DNA, CDR3 protein. The D gene is left open where the match is weak. Only some rows state a clone size, as once, few, many or a class for expanded clones.

abundance: NA; j_gene: TRBJ2-5; d_gene: NA; v_gene: TRBV7-2; CDR3nt: TGTGCGAGCAGCTTAGTGTCCGTGAACCAAGATACCCAGTACTTC; CDR3aa: CASSLVSVNQDTQYF
abundance: many; j_gene: TRBJ2-7; d_gene: TRBD1; v_gene: TRBV10-2; CDR3nt: TGCGCCAGCAGTGACTCTTGGACAGGGTCCTACGAGCAGTACTTC; CDR3aa: CASSDSWTGSYEQYF
abundance: NA; j_gene: TRBJ2-5; d_gene: NA; v_gene: TRBV19; CDR3nt: TGTGCCAGTAGTATCCGAGCGTGGCAGCTCCAAGAGACCCAGTACTTC; CDR3aa: CASSIRAWQLQETQYF
abundance: NA; j_gene: TRBJ2-4; d_gene: NA; v_gene: TRBV15; CDR3nt: TGTGCCACCAGCCCCGAAATACCCGGGGCAGGGAACAACATTCAGTACTTC; CDR3aa: CATSPEIPGAGNNIQYF
abundance: many; j_gene: TRBJ2-7; d_gene: NA; v_gene: TRBV3-1; CDR3nt: TGTGCCAGCAGCCAAGGAGGGGGGGCGAGGGACTACGAGCAGTACTTC; CDR3aa: CASSQGGGARDYEQYF
abundance: NA; j_gene: TRBJ1-3; d_gene: TRBD1; v_gene: TRBV12-3/TRBV12-4; CDR3nt: TGTGCCAGCAGTTCGGGACAGGCAAGAGCTGGAAACACCATATATTTT; CDR3aa: CASSSGQARAGNTIYF
abundance: many; j_gene: TRBJ1-4; d_gene: NA; v_gene: TRBV4-2; CDR3nt: TGTGCCAGCAGCCGCATGAGTGAAAAACTGTTTTTT; CDR3aa: CASSRMSEKLFF
abundance: many; j_gene: TRBJ1-1; d_gene: NA; v_gene: TRBV5-5; CDR3nt: TGTGCCACCGTTGGGGGGGGTGAAGCTTTCTTT; CDR3aa: CATVGGGEAFF
abundance: many; j_gene: TRBJ1-5; d_gene: NA; v_gene: TRBV6-1; CDR3nt: TGTGCCAGCAGTGAAGCGATTTCGGGGTACAATCAGCCCCAGCATTTT; CDR3aa: CASSEAISGYNQPQHF
abundance: many; j_gene: TRBJ1-2; d_gene: NA; v_gene: TRBV28; CDR3nt: TGTGCCAGCTATTGGCGGGGCTACACCTTC; CDR3aa: CASYWRGYTF
abundance: many; j_gene: TRBJ2-3; d_gene: TRBD2; v_gene: TRBV20-1; CDR3nt: TGCAGTGCCTCAACGGGACTAGCGGAAAGAGATACGCAGTATTTT; CDR3aa: CSASTGLAERDTQYF
abundance: many; j_gene: TRBJ2-1; d_gene: NA; v_gene: TRBV6-1; CDR3nt: TGTGCCAGCAGTTCCACCTCGGGGCCCTACAATGAGCAGTTCTTC; CDR3aa: CASSSTSGPYNEQFF
abundance: NA; j_gene: TRBJ2-4; d_gene: NA; v_gene: TRBV5-8; CDR3nt: TGTGCCAGCAGCCCGGGACGTCGTGCAAACATTCAGTACTTC; CDR3aa: CASSPGRRANIQYF
abundance: many; j_gene: TRBJ2-7; d_gene: NA; v_gene: TRBV28; CDR3nt: TGTGCCAGCAGACTAAACAGGGTTCGCTCCTACGAGCAGTACTTC; CDR3aa: CASRLNRVRSYEQYF
abundance: many; j_gene: TRBJ1-4; d_gene: NA; v_gene: TRBV6-6; CDR3nt: TGTGCCAGCAGTTACGGGGCGCGGTTTGAAAAACTGTTTTTT; CDR3aa: CASSYGARFEKLFF
abundance: many; j_gene: TRBJ2-1; d_gene: NA; v_gene: TRBV12-3/TRBV12-4; CDR3nt: TGTGCCAGCAGTTCCGAGGACGGTGTTGAGCAGTTCTTC; CDR3aa: CASSSEDGVEQFF
abundance: many; j_gene: TRBJ2-3; d_gene: NA; v_gene: TRBV2; CDR3nt: TGTGCCAGCAAGCGGAGGAGCACAGATACGCAGTATTTT; CDR3aa: CASKRRSTDTQYF
abundance: many; j_gene: TRBJ1-2; d_gene: NA; v_gene: TRBV5-5; CDR3nt: TGTGCCAGCAGCTCGCAGGGCGCTGGGCATGGCTACACCTTC; CDR3aa: CASSSQGAGHGYTF
abundance: NA; j_gene: TRBJ2-2; d_gene: TRBD2; v_gene: TRBV9; CDR3nt: TGTGCCAGCAGCGCGCCGGGACTAGTGAGGACCGGGGAGCTGTTTTTT; CDR3aa: CASSAPGLVRTGELFF
abundance: many; j_gene: TRBJ2-3; d_gene: TRBD2; v_gene: TRBV3-1; CDR3nt: TGTGCCAGCAGCCAAGTTAGCGGGGGCTCCACAGATACGCAGTATTTT; CDR3aa: CASSQVSGGSTDTQYF
abundance: few; j_gene: TRBJ1-2; d_gene: TRBD1; v_gene: TRBV15; CDR3nt: TGTGCCACCAGCAGAGATCTGTCAGGGGGCGGCTATGGCTACACCTTC; CDR3aa: CATSRDLSGGGYGYTF
abundance: NA; j_gene: TRBJ2-7; d_gene: TRBD1; v_gene: TRBV7-9; CDR3nt: TGTGCCAGCAGCTTAGATCCGGGACAGGGCTACTACGAGCAGTACTTC; CDR3aa: CASSLDPGQGYYEQYF
abundance: many; j_gene: TRBJ1-4; d_gene: NA; v_gene: TRBV3-1; CDR3nt: TGTGCCAGCAGCCAGGGCAGTATCGCGGCACTGTTTTTT; CDR3aa: CASSQGSIAALFF
abundance: many; j_gene: TRBJ1-2; d_gene: NA; v_gene: TRBV3-1; CDR3nt: TGTGCCAGCAGCCAAACTCTCGAAGGAGGGGGCTACACCTTC; CDR3aa: CASSQTLEGGGYTF
abundance: many; j_gene: TRBJ1-3; d_gene: TRBD1; v_gene: TRBV12-3/TRBV12-4; CDR3nt: TGTGCCAGCAGGGCGGGACAGGGGTCTGGAAACACCATATATTTT; CDR3aa: CASRAGQGSGNTIYF
abundance: many; j_gene: TRBJ1-1; d_gene: TRBD1; v_gene: TRBV12-5; CDR3nt: TGTGCTAGTGGTTTGGACCCCAGGACAGGGGGCGCGGACACTGAAGCTTTCTTT; CDR3aa: CASGLDPRTGGADTEAFF
abundance: few; j_gene: TRBJ2-5; d_gene: TRBD1; v_gene: TRBV20-1; CDR3nt: TGCAGTGCTAGAGATCGCAACCAGGGGGCTTTGGGGGAGACCCAGTACTTC; CDR3aa: CSARDRNQGALGETQYF
abundance: many; j_gene: TRBJ1-5; d_gene: TRBD1; v_gene: TRBV28; CDR3nt: TGTGCCAGCAGCACCCACCGAGTGACCGGGACAGGACCCAATCAGCCCCAGCATTTT; CDR3aa: CASSTHRVTGTGPNQPQHF
abundance: NA; j_gene: TRBJ2-3; d_gene: TRBD2; v_gene: TRBV29-1; CDR3nt: TGCAGCGTTGGAACTAGCGGGGGGTTAGATACGCAGTATTTT; CDR3aa: CSVGTSGGLDTQYF